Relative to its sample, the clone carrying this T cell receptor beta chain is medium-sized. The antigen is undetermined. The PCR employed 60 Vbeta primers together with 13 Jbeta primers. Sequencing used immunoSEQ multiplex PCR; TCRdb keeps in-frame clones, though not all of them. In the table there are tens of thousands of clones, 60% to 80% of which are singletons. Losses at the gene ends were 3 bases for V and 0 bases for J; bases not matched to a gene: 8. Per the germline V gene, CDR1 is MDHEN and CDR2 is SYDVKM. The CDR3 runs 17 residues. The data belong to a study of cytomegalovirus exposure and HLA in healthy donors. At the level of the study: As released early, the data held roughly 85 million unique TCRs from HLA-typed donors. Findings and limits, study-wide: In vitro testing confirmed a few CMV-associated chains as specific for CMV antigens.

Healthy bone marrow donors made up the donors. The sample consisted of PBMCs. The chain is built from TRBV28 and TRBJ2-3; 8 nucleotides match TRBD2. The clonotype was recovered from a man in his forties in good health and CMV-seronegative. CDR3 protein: CASSFRTSGSSTDTQYF. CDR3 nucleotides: TGTGCCAGCAGTTTCCGTACCAGCGGGAGTAGCACAGATACGCAGTATTTT.